This is a list of T cell receptor beta chains from one sample in a study of human T cells and chemical hapten exposure. TCRdb redid the calling of the RACE reads with MiXCR, one entry per CDR3 protein. The sample carries about 340,000 distinct CDR3 sequences, under 9% recorded once. Sequenced here: whole blood, sampled in connection with sensitization to the hapten diphenylcyclopropenone (DPC). These TCRs come from a young woman with alopecia areata. Some clones in this sample may be carry-over from other donors' samples. Each CDR3 is given with its conserved first and last residue. A D gene is named only where the DNA matches it firmly. Only some rows state a clone size, as once, few, many or a class for expanded clones.

v_call	j_call	clone_size	d_call	cdr3_nt	cdr3_aa
TRBV28	TRBJ2-6	few	.	TGTGCCAGCAGTTTACCGGGAAGCTCTGGGGCCAACGTCCTGACTTTC	CASSLPGSSGANVLTF
TRBV6-2/TRBV6-3	TRBJ1-1	many	.	TGTGCCAGCGGGGACGGTTCGAACACTGAAGCTTTCTTT	CASGDGSNTEAFF
TRBV7-9	TRBJ1-4	.	TRBD1	TGTGCCAGCAGCTACCCCGGGACAGGAACAAATGAAAAACTGTTTTTT	CASSYPGTGTNEKLFF
TRBV2	TRBJ2-3	few	.	TGTGCCAGCAGTGAAGGACAGCGACTAGATACGCAGTATTTT	CASSEGQRLDTQYF
TRBV7-3	TRBJ2-3	.	.	TGTGCCAGCAGCATGGGGTGGGAAGATACGCAGTATTTT	CASSMGWEDTQYF
TRBV12-3/TRBV12-4	TRBJ2-3	few	TRBD1	TGTGCCAGCAGTCGGCCGGGACAGGGGGCGCAGACGCAGTATTTT	CASSRPGQGAQTQYF
TRBV2	TRBJ2-1	many	TRBD2	TGTGCCAGCAAAACTAGCGGGGGAACTGAGCAGTTCTTC	CASKTSGGTEQFF
TRBV3-1	TRBJ2-5	few	.	TGTGCCAGCAGCCAAGGATTTACAGGGAACGCTGAGACCCAGTACTTC	CASSQGFTGNAETQYF
TRBV12-3/TRBV12-4	TRBJ2-7	few	.	TGTGCCAGCAGTTTCGGGGCTACCTACGAGCAGTACTTC	CASSFGATYEQYF
TRBV18	TRBJ2-7	.	TRBD2	TGTGCCAGCTCACCACCCGGGGGGAATACCTACGAGCAGTACTTC	CASSPPGGNTYEQYF
TRBV3-1	TRBJ1-1	few	TRBD1	TGTGCCAGCAGCCTTGGGACAGGGGGCGGCACTGAAGCTTTCTTT	CASSLGTGGGTEAFF
TRBV10-3	TRBJ2-7	many	.	TGTGCCATCAGTGGGGGACTGACGAGCTCCTACGAGCAGTACTTC	CAISGGLTSSYEQYF
TRBV21-1	TRBJ1-3	many	.	TGTGCCAGCAGCAAATGGTTAATGCACTCTGGAAACACCATATATTTT	CASSKWLMHSGNTIYF
TRBV4-2	TRBJ1-6	many	TRBD1	TGTGCCAGCAGCCACCCCCAGACAGGGCCCTCACCCCTCCACTTT	CASSHPQTGPSPLHF
TRBV4-3	TRBJ2-6	few	.	TGCGCCAGCAGCCAAGAAGCCGGGGCCAACGTCCTGACTTTC	CASSQEAGANVLTF
TRBV7-2	TRBJ1-1	many	.	TGTGCCAGCAGCTGGACGGGCTACACTGAAGCTTTCTTT	CASSWTGYTEAFF
TRBV5-6	TRBJ1-6	.	.	TGTGCCAGCAGCTTGACCGGCACAGGCCCCTCACCCCTCCACTTT	CASSLTGTGPSPLHF
TRBV5-1	TRBJ2-7	once	TRBD1	TGCGCCAGCAGCTTGGCCGGGACAGGGAATTACGAGCAGTACTTC	CASSLAGTGNYEQYF
TRBV7-8	TRBJ2-3	few	.	TGTGCCAGCAGCCTTAGGCCTACTAGCACAGATACGCAGTATTTT	CASSLRPTSTDTQYF
TRBV4-3	TRBJ2-6	many	.	TGCGCCAGCAGCCAAAAGTACGATCCGGACAGCTTCAGTTCTGGGGCCAACGTCCTGACTTTC	CASSQKYDPDSFSSGANVLTF
TRBV29-1	TRBJ1-2	many	.	TGCAGCGTTGACCCGTATGGCTACACCTTC	CSVDPYGYTF
TRBV9	TRBJ2-5	.	TRBD1	TGTGCCAGCAGCGTAGGAGCCAGGGGGCTTTTCGGGGTGGAGACCCAGTACTTC	CASSVGARGLFGVETQYF
TRBV6-2/TRBV6-3	TRBJ2-7	.	TRBD2	TGTGCCAGCAGTTACTCGTTTGGCGGGGGGCGTGCCTACGAGCAGTACTTC	CASSYSFGGGRAYEQYF
TRBV15	TRBJ1-4	.	.	TGTGCCACCAGCTTTTGGGACCGGGGTAATGAAAAACTGTTTTTT	CATSFWDRGNEKLFF
TRBV11-1	TRBJ2-7	many	.	TGTGCCAGCAGCTTAACCTCGGGCCTAAGCTCCTACGAGCAGTACTTC	CASSLTSGLSSYEQYF
TRBV7-8	TRBJ1-4	many	.	TGTGCCAGCAGCTTAGTGGGCCGGGGCAGTCCAGGTGAAAAACTGTTTTTT	CASSLVGRGSPGEKLFF
TRBV20-1	TRBJ1-1	.	.	TGCAGTGCTAGTCGGGGGGTGAACACTGAAGCTTTCTTT	CSASRGVNTEAFF
TRBV10-3	TRBJ2-3	many	.	TGTGCCATCAGGACAGGAGACCTCACAGATACGCAGTATTTT	CAIRTGDLTDTQYF
TRBV2	TRBJ2-7	few	TRBD1	TGTGCCAGCAGTGAAGTGGGACAGAGCTACGAGCAGTACTTC	CASSEVGQSYEQYF
TRBV5-5	TRBJ2-7	few	TRBD1	TGTGCCAGCAGCTTTTCGAGGGGGCCTTTCTACGAGCAGTACTTC	CASSFSRGPFYEQYF
TRBV6-2/TRBV6-3	TRBJ2-2	many	.	TGTGCCAGCAGTTATGTGGCGACAGCTACCGGGGAGCTGTTTTTT	CASSYVATATGELFF
TRBV10-3	TRBJ2-1	few	TRBD2	TGTGCCATCAGAGCCGGGGGGTACAATGAGCAGTTCTTC	CAIRAGGYNEQFF
TRBV14	TRBJ1-2	.	TRBD1	TGTGCCAGCAGCCCGAGACAGGGAGAAGGCTACACCTTC	CASSPRQGEGYTF